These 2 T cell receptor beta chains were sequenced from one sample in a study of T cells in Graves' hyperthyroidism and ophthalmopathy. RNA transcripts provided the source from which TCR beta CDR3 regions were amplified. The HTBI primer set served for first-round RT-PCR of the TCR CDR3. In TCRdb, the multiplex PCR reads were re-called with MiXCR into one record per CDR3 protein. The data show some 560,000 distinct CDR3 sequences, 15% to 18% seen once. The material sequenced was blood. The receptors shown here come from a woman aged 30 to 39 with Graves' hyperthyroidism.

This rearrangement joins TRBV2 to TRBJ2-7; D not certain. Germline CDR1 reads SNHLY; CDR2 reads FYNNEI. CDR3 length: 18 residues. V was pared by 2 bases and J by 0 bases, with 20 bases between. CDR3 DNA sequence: TGTGCCAGCAGTGAAATCAACATTATGGACCAGAGCTCCTACGAGCAGTACTTC. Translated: CASSEINIMDQSSYEQYF.

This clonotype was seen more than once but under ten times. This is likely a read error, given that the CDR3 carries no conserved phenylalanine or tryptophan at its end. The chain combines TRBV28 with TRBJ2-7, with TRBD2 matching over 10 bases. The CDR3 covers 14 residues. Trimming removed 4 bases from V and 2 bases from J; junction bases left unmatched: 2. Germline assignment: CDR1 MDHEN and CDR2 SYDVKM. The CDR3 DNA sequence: TGTGCCAGCAGTTCAGGACTAGCGGCCTACGAGCAGTACCTC. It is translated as CASSSGLAAYEQYL.